The table lists the clone carrying this T cell receptor (beta chain) with a few counts. This sample was taken from a study of cytomegalovirus exposure and HLA in healthy donors. The PCR was carried out with 60 Vbeta primers and 13 Jbeta primers. Clones were sequenced by immunoSEQ multiplex PCR, and TCRdb holds only the in-frame ones, with some missing. The profile shows 82,000 or so clones, about 9.4% of them singletons. The junction had 7 bases not matched to a gene; V was cut back by 4 bases and J by 3 bases. Germline V lookup: CDR1 SGDLS, CDR2 YYNGEE. This CDR3 spans 15 amino acids. The sample taken for sequencing was PBMCs. V gene TRBV9 combines with J gene TRBJ2-7, with TRBD2 matching 10 bases. This receptor was obtained from a man between 60 and 75 years old in good health and CMV-seropositive. CDR3: CASSSWASGSYEQYF. The CDR3 DNA follows: TGTGCCAGCAGCTCCTGGGCTAGCGGGAGCTACGAGCAGTACTTC.